This is a list of T cell receptor beta chains from one sample in a study of blood T cell repertoires in COVID-19. Assay: immunoSEQ multiplex PCR; the TCRdb copy retains only in-frame clones and omits some. The data show roughly 300,000 clones, 75% to 95% seen once. Sequencing input: PBMCs or T cells enriched from blood (not recorded which). The receptors shown here come from a woman in her 30s who had recovered from COVID-19. The CDR3 runs from the conserved cysteine through the conserved F or W. D genes are given only for firm matches. Expanded clones get a size class; other rows say once, few or many, or leave the size out.

j_gene | d_gene | v_gene | abundance | CDR3aa | CDR3nt
TRBJ2-1 | TRBD2 | TRBV4-3 | many | CASSQDVTSVSNEQFF | TGCGCCAGCAGCCAAGACGTGACTAGCGTAAGCAATGAGCAGTTCTTC
TRBJ2-5 | NA | TRBV6-1 | once | CASSEGGLQETQYF | TGTGCCAGCAGTGAAGGGGGGCTTCAAGAGACCCAGTACTTC
TRBJ1-1 | NA | TRBV19 | NA | CASSMGQVNTEAFF | TGTGCCAGTAGTATGGGGCAGGTGAACACTGAAGCTTTCTTT
TRBJ2-7 | TRBD1 | TRBV4-2 | NA | CASSQEEQGAYEQYF | TGTGCCAGCAGCCAAGAGGAACAGGGGGCCTACGAGCAGTACTTC
TRBJ2-5 | TRBD2 | TRBV10-3 | once | CAISDYAGAQETQYF | TGTGCCATCAGTGATTATGCGGGAGCACAAGAGACCCAGTACTTC
TRBJ1-6 | TRBD1 | TRBV15 | NA | CATSRGDRGNSPLHF | TGTGCCACCAGCAGAGGGGACAGGGGGAATTCACCCCTCCACTTT
TRBJ2-3 | NA | TRBV4-3 | NA | CASSQDRLRGTSTDTQYF | TGCGCCAGCAGCCAAGATCGGTTAAGGGGCACTAGCACAGATACGCAGTATTTT
TRBJ1-5 | TRBD1 | TRBV28 | NA | CASVSPSGTGGHSNQPQHF | TGTGCCAGCGTCTCCCCTTCCGGGACAGGGGGCCATAGCAATCAGCCCCAGCATTTT
TRBJ2-7 | TRBD1 | TRBV28 | NA | CASSPITGGVRGEQYF | TGTGCCAGCAGTCCTATTACAGGGGGCGTGCGTGGGGAGCAGTACTTC
TRBJ2-7 | TRBD2 | TRBV9 | NA | CASSVEVQGGDEQYF | TGTGCCAGCAGCGTAGAAGTCCAGGGAGGGGACGAGCAGTACTTC
TRBJ1-2 | TRBD1 | TRBV7-8 | NA | CASSLATGTRGGYTF | TGTGCCAGCAGCTTAGCGACAGGGACCAGGGGTGGCTACACCTTC
TRBJ1-1 | TRBD1 | TRBV28 | NA | CASRIPGQMNTEAFF | TGTGCCAGCAGGATACCGGGACAGATGAACACTGAAGCTTTCTTT
TRBJ1-2 | NA | TRBV28 | NA | CASRTGPYGYTF | TGTGCCAGTCGAACAGGCCCGTATGGCTACACCTTC
TRBJ2-5 | TRBD1 | TRBV5-1 | NA | CASSSTGGETQYF | TGCGCCAGCAGCTCGACAGGGGGAGAGACCCAGTACTTC
TRBJ1-5 | NA | TRBV6-2/TRBV6-3 | NA | CASSYTGLIGHSNQPQHF | TGTGCCAGCAGTTACACTGGGCTAATTGGCCATAGCAATCAGCCCCAGCATTTT
TRBJ1-5 | NA | TRBV7-2 | few | CASSQTVSYSNQPQHF | TGTGCCAGCAGCCAGACAGTTTCTTATAGCAATCAGCCCCAGCATTTT
TRBJ2-1 | TRBD1 | TRBV19 | NA | CASRRGTRDSITYEQFF | TGTGCCAGTAGAAGGGGGACCCGGGACAGCATTACCTATGAGCAGTTCTTC
TRBJ2-1 | TRBD2 | TRBV29-1 | NA | CSVGEGAGLYYNEQFF | TGCAGCGTTGGGGAAGGTGCGGGACTATATTACAATGAGCAGTTCTTC
TRBJ1-1 | TRBD1 | TRBV11-1 | NA | CASSKQGAWTEAFF | TGTGCCAGCAGCAAACAGGGGGCTTGGACTGAAGCTTTCTTT
TRBJ2-1 | TRBD1 | TRBV24-1 | NA | CATSDYPPGTGGLYNEQFF | TGTGCCACCAGTGATTATCCCCCGGGGACAGGGGGCTTATACAATGAGCAGTTCTTC
TRBJ2-7 | NA | TRBV5-8 | once | CASSLGVSGDDNYEQYF | TGTGCCAGCAGCTTGGGCGTATCAGGGGACGATAATTACGAGCAGTACTTC
TRBJ1-5 | NA | TRBV7-2 | NA | CASSVKAGSYQPQHF | TGTGCCAGCAGCGTGAAGGCCGGGTCGTATCAGCCCCAGCATTTT
TRBJ2-1 | NA | TRBV9 | NA | CASTYTGTSYNEQFF | TGTGCCAGCACCTATACAGGGACCTCCTACAATGAGCAGTTCTTC
TRBJ2-1 | TRBD2 | TRBV20-1 | NA | CSASLGLSLGEQFF | TGCAGTGCTAGTTTGGGACTAAGTTTGGGTGAGCAGTTCTTC
TRBJ1-1 | TRBD1 | TRBV12-3/TRBV12-4 | NA | CASTRTGLAFF | TGTGCCAGCACCCGGACAGGATTAGCTTTCTTT
TRBJ1-6 | TRBD1 | TRBV19 | NA | CASSSRDRGNSPLHF | TGTGCCAGTAGTTCCCGGGACAGGGGTAATTCACCCCTCCACTTT
TRBJ2-6 | TRBD1 | TRBV4-2 | NA | CASSQDRTGRANVLTF | TGTGCCAGCAGCCAAGATCGGACAGGTAGGGCCAACGTCCTGACTTTC
TRBJ2-7 | NA | TRBV6-2/TRBV6-3 | NA | CASSYGNSYEQYF | TGTGCCAGCAGCTATGGTAACAGCTACGAGCAGTACTTC
TRBJ2-6 | TRBD2 | TRBV28 | NA | CASSFSGVSGANVLTF | TGTGCCAGCAGTTTCAGCGGGGTCTCTGGGGCCAACGTCCTGACTTTC
TRBJ1-5 | TRBD1 | TRBV13 | NA | CASVTGVGFGNQPQHF | TGTGCCAGCGTGACAGGGGTGGGTTTTGGCAATCAGCCCCAGCATTTT
TRBJ1-1 | TRBD1 | TRBV19 | NA | CATTGTGGANTEAFF | TGTGCCACCACCGGGACAGGGGGTGCTAACACTGAAGCTTTCTTT
TRBJ1-2 | NA | TRBV29-1 | NA | CSAVPVYRNYGYTF | TGCAGCGCCGTGCCAGTGTATCGCAACTATGGCTACACCTTC